This TCR beta chain was profiled in a study of post-analysis software for immune sequencing data. Researchers reported that TCR beta cDNA libraries carried unique molecular identifiers. In TCRdb, the PCR reads were re-called with MiXCR into one record per CDR3 protein. The sample yields approximately 350,000 distinct CDR3 sequences, about a third seen once. Study-level results: Relative to controls, patients with multiple sclerosis showed significantly lower normalized Chao1 diversity.

Regarding this clonotype: The antigen is not known.

The TCR originated in a girl aged 10-17 years with multiple sclerosis. The sample taken for sequencing was blood.

The CDR3 region is CATSRGNTEAFF. Here the CDR3 DNA reads TGTGCCACCAGCAGAGGTAACACTGAAGCTTTCTTT. The chain couples TRBV15 to TRBJ1-1, with no clear D. Trimming took off 1 base at V and 2 bases at J, with 2 bases between the two ends. CDR3 length: 12 residues. CDR1 and CDR2 from the germline V gene are LNHNV and YYDKDF (reference sequence).